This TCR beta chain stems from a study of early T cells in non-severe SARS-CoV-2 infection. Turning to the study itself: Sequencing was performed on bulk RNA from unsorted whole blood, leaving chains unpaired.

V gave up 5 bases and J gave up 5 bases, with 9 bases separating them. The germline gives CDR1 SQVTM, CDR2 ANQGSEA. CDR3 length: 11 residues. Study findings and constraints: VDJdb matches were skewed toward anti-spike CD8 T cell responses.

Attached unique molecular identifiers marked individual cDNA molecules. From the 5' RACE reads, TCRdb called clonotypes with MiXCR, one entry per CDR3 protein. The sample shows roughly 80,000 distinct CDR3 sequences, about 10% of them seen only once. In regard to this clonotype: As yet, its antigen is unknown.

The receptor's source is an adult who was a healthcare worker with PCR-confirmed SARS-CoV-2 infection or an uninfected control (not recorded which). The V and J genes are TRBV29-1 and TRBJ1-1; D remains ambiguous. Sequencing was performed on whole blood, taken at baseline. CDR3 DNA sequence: TGCAGCGTTATGGCAATAACTGAAGCTTTCTTT. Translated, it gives CSVMAITEAFF.